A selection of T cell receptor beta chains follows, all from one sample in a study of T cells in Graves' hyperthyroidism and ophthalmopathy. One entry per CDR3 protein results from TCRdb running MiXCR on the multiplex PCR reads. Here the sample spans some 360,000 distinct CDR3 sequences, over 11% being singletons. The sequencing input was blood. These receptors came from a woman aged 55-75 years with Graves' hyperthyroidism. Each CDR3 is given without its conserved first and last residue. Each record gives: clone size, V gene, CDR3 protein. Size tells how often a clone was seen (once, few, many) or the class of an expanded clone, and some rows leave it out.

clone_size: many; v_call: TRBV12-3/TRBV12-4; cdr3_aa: ASSLGTYSSTDTQY
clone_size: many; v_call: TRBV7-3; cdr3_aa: ASSLSSEAYNEQF
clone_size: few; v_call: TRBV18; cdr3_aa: ASSPGTPFSGANVLT
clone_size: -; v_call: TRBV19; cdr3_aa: ASKEDFGYT
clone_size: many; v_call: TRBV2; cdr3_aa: ASSRGYNEQF
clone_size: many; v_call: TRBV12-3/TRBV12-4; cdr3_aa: ASSPDRGAYNEQF
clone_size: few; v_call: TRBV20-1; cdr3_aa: SARGDGGST
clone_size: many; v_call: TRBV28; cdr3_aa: ASSLSEGGQETQY
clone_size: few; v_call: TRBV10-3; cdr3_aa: AISESNRGRGYT
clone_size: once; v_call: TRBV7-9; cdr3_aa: ASSLGQGARTEAF
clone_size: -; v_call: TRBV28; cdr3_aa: ASNSLTDTQY
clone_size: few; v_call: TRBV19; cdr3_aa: ASSRAGGLETQY
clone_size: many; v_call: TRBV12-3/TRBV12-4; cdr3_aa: ASSLVTSWETQY
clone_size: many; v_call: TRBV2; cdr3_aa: ASSDPWDSAGTQY
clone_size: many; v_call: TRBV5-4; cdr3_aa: ASSIRSGRASTDTQY
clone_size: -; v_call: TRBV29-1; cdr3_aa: SLRTSGNEQF
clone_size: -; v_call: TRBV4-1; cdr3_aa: ASSGSSSGRGNEQF
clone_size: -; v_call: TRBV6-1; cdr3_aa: ASSHDRADSPLH
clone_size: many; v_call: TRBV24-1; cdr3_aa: ATSDTARGNYGYT
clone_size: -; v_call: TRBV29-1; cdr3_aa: SVEVAYEQY
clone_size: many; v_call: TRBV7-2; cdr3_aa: ASRGVGEQF
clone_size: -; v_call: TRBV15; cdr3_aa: ATSVGYQRGSYEQY
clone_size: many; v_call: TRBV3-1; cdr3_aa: ASSREDNYGYT
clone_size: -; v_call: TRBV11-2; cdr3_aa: ASSSGDSQETQY
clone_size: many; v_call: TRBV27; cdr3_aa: ASSPTSRSTDTQY
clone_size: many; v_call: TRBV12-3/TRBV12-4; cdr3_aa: ASSLGPGMGGTEAF
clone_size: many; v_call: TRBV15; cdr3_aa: ATSRDNGQTDTQY
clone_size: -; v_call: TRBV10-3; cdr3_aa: AISGGTGRGTEAF
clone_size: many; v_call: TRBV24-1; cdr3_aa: ATSDFQGRSYNEQF
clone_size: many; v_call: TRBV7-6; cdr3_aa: ASSQYRGAEAF
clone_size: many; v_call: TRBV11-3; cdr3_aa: ASSFPGNEKLF
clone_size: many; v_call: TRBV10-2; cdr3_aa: ASSEGWADYNEQF